Listed below are T cell receptor beta chains from one sample, sequenced in a study of breast tumors, draining lymph nodes, adjacent tissues. Via MiXCR, TCRdb re-called the multiplex PCR reads, giving one row per CDR3 protein. The sample lists 290,000 or so distinct CDR3 sequences; 30% to 35% were seen once. The sequenced sample consisted of axillary lymph node tissue. These receptors came from a female donor with breast cancer. Some clones in this sample may be carry-over from other donors' samples. Both conserved end residues are part of each CDR3. The D gene is left open where the match is weak. Clone size is not always given. Where it is, it says once, few, many or a class for expanded clones.

V gene: TRBV20-1; CDR3 length: 14; clone size: .; D gene: .; J gene: TRBJ2-7; CDR3 protein: CSAHSAGRGPERYF; CDR3 DNA: TGCAGTGCCCACAGCGCGGGAAGGGGTCCCGAGCGGTACTTC
V gene: TRBV12-3/TRBV12-4; CDR3 length: 15; clone size: many; D gene: .; J gene: TRBJ2-3; CDR3 protein: CASSLGLIITDTQYF; CDR3 DNA: TGTGCCAGCAGTCTGGGACTCATAATCACAGATACGCAGTATTTT
V gene: TRBV4-2; CDR3 length: 16; clone size: few; D gene: TRBD2; J gene: TRBJ2-7; CDR3 protein: CASSQIAGTKGDEQYF; CDR3 DNA: TGTGCCAGCAGCCAAATCGCCGGGACTAAAGGGGACGAGCAGTACTTC
V gene: TRBV5-6; CDR3 length: 13; clone size: many; D gene: .; J gene: TRBJ2-1; CDR3 protein: CASSGRAHESEFF; CDR3 DNA: TGTGCCAGCAGCGGACGAGCCCACGAGTCAGAGTTCTTC
V gene: TRBV6-2/TRBV6-3; CDR3 length: 15; clone size: many; D gene: TRBD1; J gene: TRBJ2-3; CDR3 protein: CASSHRTGATDTQYF; CDR3 DNA: TGTGCCAGCAGCCACAGGACAGGGGCCACAGATACGCAGTATTTT
V gene: TRBV7-8; CDR3 length: 14; clone size: many; D gene: .; J gene: TRBJ1-3; CDR3 protein: CASSLDRQGNTIYF; CDR3 DNA: TGTGCCAGCAGCTTAGACAGGCAAGGAAACACCATATATTTT
V gene: TRBV12-3/TRBV12-4; CDR3 length: 13; clone size: many; D gene: TRBD1; J gene: TRBJ2-7; CDR3 protein: CASSPRQGGEQYF; CDR3 DNA: TGTGCCAGCAGCCCCAGACAGGGTGGCGAGCAGTACTTC
V gene: TRBV6-5; CDR3 length: 15; clone size: few; D gene: .; J gene: TRBJ2-2; CDR3 protein: CASSYFYRLTGELFF; CDR3 DNA: TGTGCCAGCAGTTACTTTTACAGACTCACCGGGGAGCTGTTTTTT
V gene: TRBV29-1; CDR3 length: 12; clone size: many; D gene: .; J gene: TRBJ2-1; CDR3 protein: CSVEHLVDEQFF; CDR3 DNA: TGCAGCGTTGAACACCTAGTGGATGAGCAGTTCTTC
V gene: TRBV7-9; CDR3 length: 14; clone size: .; D gene: .; J gene: TRBJ2-7; CDR3 protein: CASSFSGLPYEQYF; CDR3 DNA: TGTGCCAGCAGCTTTTCGGGACTTCCCTACGAGCAGTACTTC
V gene: TRBV24-1; CDR3 length: 13; clone size: many; D gene: .; J gene: TRBJ1-5; CDR3 protein: CATSVEGWEPQHF; CDR3 DNA: TGTGCCACCAGTGTCGAGGGGTGGGAGCCCCAGCATTTT
V gene: TRBV28; CDR3 length: 15; clone size: many; D gene: .; J gene: TRBJ1-4; CDR3 protein: CASSLHPGSGEKLFF; CDR3 DNA: TGTGCCAGCAGTTTACACCCAGGATCGGGTGAAAAACTGTTTTTT
V gene: TRBV3-1; CDR3 length: 15; clone size: .; D gene: TRBD2; J gene: TRBJ2-1; CDR3 protein: CASSRAGAGANEQFF; CDR3 DNA: TGTGCCAGCAGCCGAGCGGGAGCGGGGGCCAATGAGCAGTTCTTC
V gene: TRBV15; CDR3 length: 15; clone size: many; D gene: TRBD1; J gene: TRBJ1-4; CDR3 protein: CATSRRTGVGEKLFF; CDR3 DNA: TGTGCCACCAGCAGGCGGACAGGGGTGGGGGAAAAACTGTTTTTT
V gene: TRBV19; CDR3 length: 15; clone size: many; D gene: TRBD1; J gene: TRBJ2-7; CDR3 protein: CASSIGTGGTYEQYF; CDR3 DNA: TGTGCCAGTAGTATCGGGACAGGGGGCACCTACGAGCAGTACTTC
V gene: TRBV20-1; CDR3 length: 15; clone size: .; D gene: TRBD2; J gene: TRBJ2-1; CDR3 protein: CSAPGSASGTDEQFF; CDR3 DNA: TGCAGTGCCCCCGGCAGTGCTAGCGGGACGGATGAGCAGTTCTTC